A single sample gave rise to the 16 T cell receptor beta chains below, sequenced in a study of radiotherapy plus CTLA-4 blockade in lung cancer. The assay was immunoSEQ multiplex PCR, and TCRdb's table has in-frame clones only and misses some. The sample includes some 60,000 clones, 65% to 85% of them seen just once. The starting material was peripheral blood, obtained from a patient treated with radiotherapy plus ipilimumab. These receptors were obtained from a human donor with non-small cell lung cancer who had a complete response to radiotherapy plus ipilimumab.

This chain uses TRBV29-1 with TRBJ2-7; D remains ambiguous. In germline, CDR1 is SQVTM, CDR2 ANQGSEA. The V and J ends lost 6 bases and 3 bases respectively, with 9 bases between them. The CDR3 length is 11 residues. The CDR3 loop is CSVRRGYEQYF. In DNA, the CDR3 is TGCAGCGTAAGACGAGGCTACGAGCAGTACTTC.

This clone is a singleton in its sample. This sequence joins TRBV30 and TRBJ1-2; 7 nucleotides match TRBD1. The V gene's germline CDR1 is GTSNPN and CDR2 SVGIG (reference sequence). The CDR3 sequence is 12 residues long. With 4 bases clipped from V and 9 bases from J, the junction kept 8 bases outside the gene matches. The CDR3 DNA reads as TGTGCCTGGAAGGATAAGACAGGGAGCTACACCTTC. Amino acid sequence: CAWKDKTGSYTF.

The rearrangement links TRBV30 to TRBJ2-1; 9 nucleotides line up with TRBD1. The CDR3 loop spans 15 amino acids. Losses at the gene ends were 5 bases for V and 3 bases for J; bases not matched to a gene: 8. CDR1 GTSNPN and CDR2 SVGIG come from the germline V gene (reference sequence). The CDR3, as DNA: TGTGCCTGGCAACCCGGGGACAGGGTCTACAATGAGCAGTTCTTC. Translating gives CAWQPGDRVYNEQFF.

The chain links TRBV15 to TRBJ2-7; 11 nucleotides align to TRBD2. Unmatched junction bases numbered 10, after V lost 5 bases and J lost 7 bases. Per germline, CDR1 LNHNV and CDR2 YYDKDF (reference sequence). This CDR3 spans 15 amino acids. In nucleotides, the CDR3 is TGTGCCACCAGCCGGTTAGCGGGAGGGTCGAAAGAGCAGTACTTC. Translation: CATSRLAGGSKEQYF.

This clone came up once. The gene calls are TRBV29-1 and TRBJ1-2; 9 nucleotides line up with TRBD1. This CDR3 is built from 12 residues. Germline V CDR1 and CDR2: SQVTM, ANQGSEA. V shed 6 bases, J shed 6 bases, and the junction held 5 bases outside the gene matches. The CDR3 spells CSVPGQGNGYTF. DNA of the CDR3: TGCAGCGTGCCGGGACAGGGTAATGGCTACACCTTC.

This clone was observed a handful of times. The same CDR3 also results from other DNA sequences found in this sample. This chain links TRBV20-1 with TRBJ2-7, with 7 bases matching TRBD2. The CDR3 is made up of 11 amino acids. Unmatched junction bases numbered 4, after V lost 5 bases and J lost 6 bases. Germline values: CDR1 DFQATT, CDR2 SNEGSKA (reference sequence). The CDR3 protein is CSAWGGVEQYF. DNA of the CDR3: TGCAGTGCTTGGGGGGGGGTCGAGCAGTACTTC.

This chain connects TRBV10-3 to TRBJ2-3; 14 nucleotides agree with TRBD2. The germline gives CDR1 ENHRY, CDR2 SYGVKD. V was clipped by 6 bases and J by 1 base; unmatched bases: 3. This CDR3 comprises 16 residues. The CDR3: CAIRPGLAGGTDTQYF. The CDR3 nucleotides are TGTGCCATCAGACCGGGACTAGCGGGGGGCACAGATACGCAGTATTTT.

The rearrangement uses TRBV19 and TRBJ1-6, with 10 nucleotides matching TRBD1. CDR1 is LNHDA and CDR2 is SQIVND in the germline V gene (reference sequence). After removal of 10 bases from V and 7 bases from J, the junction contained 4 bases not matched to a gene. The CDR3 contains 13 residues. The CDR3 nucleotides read TGTGCCACCGGGGACAGGGGAAATTCACCCCTCCACTTT. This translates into CATGDRGNSPLHF.

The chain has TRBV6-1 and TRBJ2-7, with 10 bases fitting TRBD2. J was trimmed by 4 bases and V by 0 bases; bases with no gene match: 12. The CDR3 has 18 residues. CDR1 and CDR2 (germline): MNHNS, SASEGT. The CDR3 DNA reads TGTGCCAGCAGTGAAGCCCTTTCCCTAGCGGGAGTGAGATACGAGCAGTACTTC. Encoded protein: CASSEALSLAGVRYEQYF.

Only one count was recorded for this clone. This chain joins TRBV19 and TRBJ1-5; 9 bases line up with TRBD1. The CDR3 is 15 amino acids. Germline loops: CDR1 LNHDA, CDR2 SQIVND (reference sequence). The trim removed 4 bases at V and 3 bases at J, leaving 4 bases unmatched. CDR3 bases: TGTGCCAGTAGTACTGGACAGGGGATCAATCAGCCCCAGCATTTT. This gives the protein CASSTGQGINQPQHF.

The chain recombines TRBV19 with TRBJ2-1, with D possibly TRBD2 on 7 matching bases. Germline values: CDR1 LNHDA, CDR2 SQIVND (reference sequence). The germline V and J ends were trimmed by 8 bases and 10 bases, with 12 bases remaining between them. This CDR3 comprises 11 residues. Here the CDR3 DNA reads TGTGCCAGTCTAAGGGGGGGAGAGCAGTTCTTC. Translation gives CASLRGGEQFF.

The CDR3 coding sequence is TGCGCCAGCAGCTTGGGGTTCGTGGCGGTGTACACTGAAGCTTTCTTT. Translating it yields CASSLGFVAVYTEAFF. V is TRBV5-1 and J is TRBJ1-1, with D unresolved. This CDR3 region has 16 residues. Germline V gives CDR1 SGHRS, CDR2 YFSETQ. V lost 0 bases, J lost 3 bases, and 15 bases lay in between.

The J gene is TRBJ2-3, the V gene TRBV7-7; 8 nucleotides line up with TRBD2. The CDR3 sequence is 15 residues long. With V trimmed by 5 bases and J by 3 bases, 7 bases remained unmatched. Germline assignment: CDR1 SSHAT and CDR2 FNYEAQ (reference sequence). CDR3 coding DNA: TGTGCCAGCAGCCTGGGACTAGGACAAACAGATACGCAGTATTTT. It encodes CASSLGLGQTDTQYF.

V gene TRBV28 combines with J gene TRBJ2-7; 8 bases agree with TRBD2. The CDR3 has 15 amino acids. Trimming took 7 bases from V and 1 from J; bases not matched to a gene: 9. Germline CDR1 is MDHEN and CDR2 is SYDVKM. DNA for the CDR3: TGTGCCAGCAAAGGGAGCGGGAGTGGGTCCTACGAGCAGTACTTC. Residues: CASKGSGSGSYEQYF.

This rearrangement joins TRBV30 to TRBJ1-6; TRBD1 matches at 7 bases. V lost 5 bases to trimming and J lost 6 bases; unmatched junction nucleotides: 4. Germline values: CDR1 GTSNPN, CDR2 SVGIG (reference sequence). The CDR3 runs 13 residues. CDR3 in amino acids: CAWHTGANSPLHF. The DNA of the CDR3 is TGTGCCTGGCATACAGGGGCTAATTCACCCCTCCACTTT.

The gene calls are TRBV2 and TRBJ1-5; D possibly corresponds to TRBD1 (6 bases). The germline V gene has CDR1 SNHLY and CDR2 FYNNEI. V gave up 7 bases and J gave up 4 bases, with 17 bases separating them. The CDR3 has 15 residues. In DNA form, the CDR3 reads TGTGCCAGCAATCGGCCAGGGGCGCAGAATCAGCCCCAGCATTTT. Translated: CASNRPGAQNQPQHF.